These 23 T cell receptor beta chains were sequenced from one sample in a study of shared clonotypes between healthy human individuals. Here immunoSEQ multiplex PCR was the method, and the copy in TCRdb shows in-frame clones only, minus some. The sample yields roughly 2.2 million clones, approximately 93% seen once. The material sequenced was naive CD4+ T cells from PBMCs. Subset meaning: CD45RA+ positively selected. All receptors derive from a man aged 18 to 29 in good health. Some clones in this sample may be carry-over from other donors' samples.

The chain carries TRBV7-3 and TRBJ1-2, with 12 bases that match TRBD1. With V trimmed by 4 bases and J by 2 bases, 2 bases remained unmatched. Looked up from germline, CDR1 is SGHTA and CDR2 is FQGTGA. The CDR3 is 15 residues long. CDR3 coding DNA: TGTGCCAGCAGCTCGGGACAGGGGGCGAACTATGGCTACACCTTC. It is translated as CASSSGQGANYGYTF.

V usage is TRBV5-1 and J usage is TRBJ2-7; 14 nucleotides align to TRBD2. Germline lookup yields CDR1 SGHRS and CDR2 YFSETQ. V was clipped by 4 bases and J by 5 bases; unmatched bases: 11. The CDR3 totals 17 residues. CDR3 amino acids: CASSTGTSGRWVDEQYF. CDR3 DNA: TGCGCCAGCAGCACTGGGACTAGCGGGAGATGGGTAGACGAGCAGTACTTC.

The J gene is TRBJ2-1, the V gene TRBV28, with TRBD2 matching over 8 bases. Per the germline V gene, CDR1 is MDHEN and CDR2 is SYDVKM. The CDR3 totals 17 residues. Trimming took 0 bases from V and 6 from J; bases not matched to a gene: 10. DNA of the CDR3: TGTGCCAGCAGTTTATGGAAGTCGGGCGGGAGGCTCAATGAGCAGTTCTTC. Amino acids: CASSLWKSGGRLNEQFF. The full variable domain, rest sourced from reference TRBV28 and TRBJ2-1, is DVKVTQSSRYLVKRTGEKVFLECVQDMDHENMFWYRQDPGLGLRLIYFSYDVKMKEKGDIPEGYSVSREKKERFSLILESASTNQTSMYLCASSLWKSGGRLNEQFFGPGTRLTVL.

The V call is TRBV7-9, the J call TRBJ1-5; 11 bases agree with TRBD1. V trimming: 5 bases; J trimming: 7 bases; junction bases outside the gene matches: 10. The germline CDR1 and CDR2 sequences are SEHNR and FQNEAQ (reference sequence). There are 16 residues in the CDR3. The CDR3 spells CASSPDRGLVGQPQHF. In DNA form, the CDR3 reads TGTGCCAGCAGCCCGGACAGGGGGCTAGTCGGGCAGCCCCAGCATTTT.

This chain joins TRBV7-3 and TRBJ1-2; no reliable D call. This CDR3 is 15 amino acids long. Germline V CDR1 and CDR2: SGHTA, FQGTGA. Trimming took off 1 base at V and 0 bases at J, with 9 bases between the two ends. CDR3 amino acids: CASSLSSGANYGYTF. The DNA of the CDR3 is TGTGCCAGCAGCTTAAGTTCGGGAGCTAACTATGGCTACACCTTC.

J is TRBJ2-5 and V is TRBV28; 7 bases align to TRBD2. The CDR3 is 15 amino acids. J gave up 4 bases and V 2 bases, and 7 bases lay outside the gene matches. Germline V gene data show CDR1 as MDHEN and CDR2 as SYDVKM. CDR3 nucleotide sequence: TGTGCCAGCAGTTTAGGGGCCGGGGGGAGAGAGACCCAGTACTTC. It codes for CASSLGAGGRETQYF. The whole variable domain, filled in from reference TRBV28 and TRBJ2-5, reads DVKVTQSSRYLVKRTGEKVFLECVQDMDHENMFWYRQDPGLGLRLIYFSYDVKMKEKGDIPEGYSVSREKKERFSLILESASTNQTSMYLCASSLGAGGRETQYFGPGTRLLVL.

This clone has only one observation. The CDR3 bases are TGTGCCAGTAGTATAGACGTAACAGGGGACCCGTTGCAGTACTTC. It translates to CASSIDVTGDPLQYF. The chain combines TRBV19 with TRBJ2-7, with TRBD1 identical over 7 bases. The CDR3 runs 15 residues. J was trimmed by 9 bases and V by 0 bases; bases with no gene match: 11. Germline loops: CDR1 LNHDA, CDR2 SQIVND (reference sequence).

The V gene is TRBV5-1, the J gene TRBJ2-5; 8 nucleotides align to TRBD2. CDR3 length: 14 amino acids. CDR1 and CDR2 from the germline V gene are SGHRS and YFSETQ. V lost 1 base, J lost 4 bases, and 3 bases stayed unmatched. DNA for the CDR3: TGCGCCAGCAGCTTGCCGGGAGGGCGAGAGACCCAGTACTTC. It codes for CASSLPGGRETQYF.

This rearrangement joins TRBV11-3 to TRBJ2-5, with D perhaps TRBD1 or TRBD2 (6 bases each). Germline assignment: CDR1 SGHNT and CDR2 YENEEA. The CDR3 is 16 residues long. Deletions cut 0 bases from V and 2 bases from J, with 13 bases between. CDR3 nucleotide sequence: TGTGCCAGCAGCTTAGAGGGGACGGGGGCGCAAGAGACCCAGTACTTC. It yields the protein CASSLEGTGAQETQYF.

V is TRBV2 and J is TRBJ1-5; TRBD1 matches at 7 bases. The CDR3 contains 15 residues. V was pared by 6 bases and J by 7 bases, with 12 bases of the junction left unmatched. The germline CDR1 and CDR2 sequences are SNHLY and FYNNEI. CDR3 bases: TGTGCCAGCAGGATAGACAGGGAGGGAGCACAGCCCCAGCATTTT. It encodes CASRIDREGAQPQHF.

The chain recombines TRBV6-5 with TRBJ1-4; 9 bases fit TRBD1. Germline V gene data show CDR1 as MNHEY and CDR2 as SVGAGI. V shed 4 bases and J 8 bases; nucleotides not matched to a gene: 5. The length of the CDR3 is 14 residues. The CDR3 DNA reads TGTGCCAGCAGTTTGTGGGACAGGGCCGAAAAACTGTTTTTT. This codes for CASSLWDRAEKLFF.

The chain couples TRBV5-4 to TRBJ2-3; tentative D call: TRBD2 (5 bases). The V and J ends lost 0 bases and 0 bases respectively, with 11 bases between them. CDR1 SGHNT and CDR2 YYREEE come from the germline V gene (reference sequence). This CDR3 spans 16 amino acids. The CDR3 region has the DNA TGTGCCAGCAGCTTGGTTGCGGGCCGGAGCACAGATACGCAGTATTTT. Encoded protein: CASSLVAGRSTDTQYF.

The chain joins TRBV15 to TRBJ2-1; D not certain. The CDR3 covers 15 residues. Trimming removed 0 bases from V and 5 bases from J, with 11 bases in between. Germline-derived CDR1 and CDR2 are LNHNV and YYDKDF (reference sequence). DNA for the CDR3: TGTGCCACCAGCAGAGATCCGAGGCCACACAATGAGCAGTTCTTC. This translates into CATSRDPRPHNEQFF.

Regarding this clone: Within the sample, other DNA sequences also encode this same CDR3. The rearrangement joins TRBV6-5 to TRBJ2-7; D not resolved. CDR1 is MNHEY, CDR2 SVGAGI, per germline. This CDR3 has 11 amino acids. Trimming removed 7 bases from V and 3 bases from J, with 7 bases in between. This CDR3 reads CASTENYEQYF. The CDR3 DNA follows: TGTGCCAGCACCGAAAACTACGAGCAGTACTTC.

The rearrangement joins TRBV9 to TRBJ2-1; unclear D gene. Germline values: CDR1 SGDLS, CDR2 YYNGEE. This CDR3 comprises 15 residues. The V gene lost 0 bases and the J gene lost 0 bases, with 7 bases spanning the gap. DNA of the CDR3: TGTGCCAGCAGCGTAGGGGTGAGCTCCTACAATGAGCAGTTCTTC. This codes for CASSVGVSSYNEQFF.

CDR3 sequence reads: CASSLAGGAGTQYF. The CDR3 region has the DNA TGTGCCAGCAGTTTGGCAGGGGGCGCAGGGACCCAGTACTTC. This rearrangement joins TRBV6-5 to TRBJ2-5; 8 positions agree with TRBD1. Germline V lookup: CDR1 MNHEY, CDR2 SVGAGI. The CDR3 has 14 residues. V was pared by 4 bases and J by 7 bases, with 8 bases of the junction left unmatched.

The V call is TRBV7-2, the J call TRBJ2-5; 7 bases are shared with TRBD1. This CDR3 is built from 14 residues. In germline, CDR1 is SGHTA, CDR2 FQGNSA. Losses at the gene ends were 5 bases for V and 3 bases for J; bases not matched to a gene: 6. The CDR3 sequence: CASSTGTAKETQYF. The CDR3 DNA reads TGTGCCAGCAGCACCGGGACAGCAAAAGAGACCCAGTACTTC. Drawing the rest from reference TRBV7-2 and TRBJ2-5, the complete variable domain is GAGVSQSPSNKVTEKGKDVELRCDPISGHTALYWYRQSLGQGLEFLIYFQGNSAPDKSGLPSDRFSAERTGGSVSTLTIQRTQQEDSAVYLCASSTGTAKETQYFGPGTRLLVL.

V and J are TRBV28 and TRBJ1-2; D gene ambiguous. Trimming removed 4 bases at V and 4 bases at J, with 13 bases between. This CDR3 region has 14 residues. Germline CDR1 MDHEN, CDR2 SYDVKM. The CDR3 region has the DNA TGTGCCAGCAGTTCCCCCGGACGGCCCTATGGCTACACCTTC. It yields the protein CASSSPGRPYGYTF.

This sequence joins TRBV7-2 and TRBJ1-6, with 7 positions matching TRBD1. The CDR3 extends over 16 amino acids. V lost 3 bases, J lost 6 bases, and 8 bases stayed unmatched. Germline V lookup: CDR1 SGHTA, CDR2 FQGNSA. The DNA of the CDR3 is TGTGCCAGCAGCTTTTCCAACAGGGGAACTAATTCACCCCTCCACTTT. Its translation: CASSFSNRGTNSPLHF.

The chain has TRBV5-1 and TRBJ2-7; 9 bases are a match to TRBD1. Germline assignment: CDR1 SGHRS and CDR2 YFSETQ. The CDR3 has 14 residues. J gave up 3 bases and V 4 bases, and 5 bases lay outside the gene matches. CDR3: CASSRGQGIYEQYF. The CDR3 DNA sequence: TGCGCCAGCAGCCGAGGACAGGGGATCTACGAGCAGTACTTC.

CDR3 sequence (DNA): TGTGCCAGCAGTGAACGGCCTAACTTCGAGCAGTACTTC. Encoded protein: CASSERPNFEQYF. The chain is built from TRBV6-1 and TRBJ2-7, with D hard to call. Germline loops: CDR1 MNHNS, CDR2 SASEGT. The V gene lost 2 bases and the J gene lost 6 bases, with 11 bases spanning the gap. The length of the CDR3 is 13 residues.

The V and J genes are TRBV19 and TRBJ2-1, with 11 bases lining up with TRBD2. After removal of 5 bases from V and 8 bases from J, the junction contained 11 bases not matched to a gene. The length of the CDR3 is 16 residues. Germline assignment: CDR1 LNHDA and CDR2 SQIVND (reference sequence). Here the CDR3 reads CASSSSSGRIGDEQFF. CDR3 bases: TGTGCCAGTAGTTCCTCTAGCGGGAGGATTGGGGATGAGCAGTTCTTC.

This chain links TRBV5-8 with TRBJ1-5; 7 nucleotides line up with TRBD1. CDR1 is SGHTS, CDR2 YDEGEE, per germline. The CDR3 has 14 amino acids. J was trimmed by 7 bases and V by 1 base; bases with no gene match: 5. CDR3 residues: CASSLKGAGQPQHF. CDR3 DNA: TGTGCCAGCAGCTTGAAGGGGGCCGGCCAGCCCCAGCATTTT.